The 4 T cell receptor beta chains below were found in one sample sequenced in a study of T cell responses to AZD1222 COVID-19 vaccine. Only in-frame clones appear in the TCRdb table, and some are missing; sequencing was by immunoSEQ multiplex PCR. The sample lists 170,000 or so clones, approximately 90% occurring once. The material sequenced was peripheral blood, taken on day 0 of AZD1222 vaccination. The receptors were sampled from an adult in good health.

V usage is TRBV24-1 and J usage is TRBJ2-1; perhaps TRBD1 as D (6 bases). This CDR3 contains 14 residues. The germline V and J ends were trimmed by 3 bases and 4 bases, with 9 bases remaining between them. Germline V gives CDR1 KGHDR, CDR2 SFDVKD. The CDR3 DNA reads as TGTGCCACCAGTGATGGGACAACGTACAATGAGCAGTTCTTC. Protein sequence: CATSDGTTYNEQFF.

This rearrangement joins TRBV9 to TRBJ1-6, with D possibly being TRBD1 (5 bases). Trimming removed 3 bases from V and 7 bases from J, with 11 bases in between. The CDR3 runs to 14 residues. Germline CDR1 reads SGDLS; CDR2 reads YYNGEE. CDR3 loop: CASSGSGHNSPLHF. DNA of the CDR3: TGTGCCAGCAGCGGTTCAGGGCACAATTCACCCCTCCACTTT. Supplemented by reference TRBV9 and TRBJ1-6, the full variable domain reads DSGVTQTPKHLITATGQRVTLRCSPRSGDLSVYWYQQSLDQGLQFLIQYYNGEERAKGNILERFSAQQFPDLHSELNLSSLELGDSALYFCASSGSGHNSPLHFGNGTRLTVT.

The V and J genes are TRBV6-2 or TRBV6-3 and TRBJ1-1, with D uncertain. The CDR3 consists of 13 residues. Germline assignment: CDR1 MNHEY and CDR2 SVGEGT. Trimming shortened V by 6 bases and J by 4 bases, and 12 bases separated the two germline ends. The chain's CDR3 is CASSQNRGTEAFF. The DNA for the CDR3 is TGTGCCAGCAGCCAAAATCGCGGCACTGAAGCTTTCTTT.

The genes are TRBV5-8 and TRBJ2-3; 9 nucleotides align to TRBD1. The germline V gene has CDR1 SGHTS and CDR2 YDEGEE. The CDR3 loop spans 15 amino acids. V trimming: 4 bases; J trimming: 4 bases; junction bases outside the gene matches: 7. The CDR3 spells CASSQGQGGADTQYF. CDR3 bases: TGTGCCAGCAGCCAGGGACAGGGAGGTGCAGATACGCAGTATTTT.